This T cell receptor (beta chain) appears in the sequencing data of a study of T cells in localized non-small cell lung cancer. Study-wide results and caveats: An association was observed between higher blood T cell density and longer overall survival. The tumor had only one region sequenced, so heterogeneity remains possible. Appearance in adjacent lung was seen for a median about 58 of the top 100 tumor clones.

As regards this clone: The target antigen is unknown.

Assay: immunoSEQ multiplex PCR; the TCRdb copy retains only in-frame clones and omits some. Of around 53,000 clones detected, roughly 80% appear once; the ten largest clones hold 3.5% to 5.5%. Germline V CDR1 and CDR2: SQVTM, ANQGSEA. V was clipped by 2 bases and J by 6 bases, with 15 bases between them. The CDR3 is 14 residues long. The sequence was collected from a woman aged 40-75 years with stage II lung adenocarcinoma. The chain recombines TRBV29-1 with TRBJ2-3, with a weak D call TRBD2 (5 bases). Here the sequenced sample was PBMCs, taken before any cancer treatment. CDR3 residues: CSVEPLASLDTQYF. The CDR3 DNA is TGCAGCGTTGAACCCCTGGCTAGCTTGGATACGCAGTATTTT.